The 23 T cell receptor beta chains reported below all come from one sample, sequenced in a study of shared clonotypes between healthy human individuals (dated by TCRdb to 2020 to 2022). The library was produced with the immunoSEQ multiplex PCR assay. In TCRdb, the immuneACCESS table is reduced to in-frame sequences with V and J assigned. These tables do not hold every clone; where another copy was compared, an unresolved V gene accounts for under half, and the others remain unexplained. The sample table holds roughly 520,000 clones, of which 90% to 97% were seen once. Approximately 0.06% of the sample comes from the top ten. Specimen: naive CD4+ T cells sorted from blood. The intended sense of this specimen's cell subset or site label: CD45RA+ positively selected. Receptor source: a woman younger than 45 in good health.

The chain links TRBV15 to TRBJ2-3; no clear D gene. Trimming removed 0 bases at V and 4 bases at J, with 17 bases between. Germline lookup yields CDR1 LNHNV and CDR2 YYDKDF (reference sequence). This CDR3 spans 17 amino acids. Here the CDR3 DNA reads TGTGCCACCAGCAGAGATCTATATTTATGGGATCCAGATACGCAGTATTTT. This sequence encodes CATSRDLYLWDPDTQYF.

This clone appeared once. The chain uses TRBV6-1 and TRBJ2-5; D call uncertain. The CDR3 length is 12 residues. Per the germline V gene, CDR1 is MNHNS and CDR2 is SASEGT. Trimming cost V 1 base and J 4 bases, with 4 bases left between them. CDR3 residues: CASSEVGETQYF. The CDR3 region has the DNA TGTGCCAGCAGTGAAGTTGGAGAGACCCAGTACTTC.

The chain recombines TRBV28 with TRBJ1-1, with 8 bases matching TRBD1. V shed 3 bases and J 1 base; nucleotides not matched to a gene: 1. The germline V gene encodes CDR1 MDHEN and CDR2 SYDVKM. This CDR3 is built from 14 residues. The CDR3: CASSFQGANTEAFF. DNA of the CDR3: TGTGCCAGCAGTTTTCAGGGGGCGAACACTGAAGCTTTCTTT.

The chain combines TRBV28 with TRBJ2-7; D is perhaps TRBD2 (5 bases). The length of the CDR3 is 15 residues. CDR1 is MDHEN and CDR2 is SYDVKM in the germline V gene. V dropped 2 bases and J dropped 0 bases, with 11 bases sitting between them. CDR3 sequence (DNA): TGTGCCAGCAGTTTAGGTAGCGCCCTCTCCTACGAGCAGTACTTC. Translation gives CASSLGSALSYEQYF.

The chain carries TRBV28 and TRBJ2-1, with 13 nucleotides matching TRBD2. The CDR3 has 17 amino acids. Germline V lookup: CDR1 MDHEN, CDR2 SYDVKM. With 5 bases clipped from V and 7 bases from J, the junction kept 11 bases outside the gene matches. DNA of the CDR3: TGTGCCAGCAGTCCCCCTGGACTAGCGGGAGAAATGAATGAGCAGTTCTTC. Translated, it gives CASSPPGLAGEMNEQFF.

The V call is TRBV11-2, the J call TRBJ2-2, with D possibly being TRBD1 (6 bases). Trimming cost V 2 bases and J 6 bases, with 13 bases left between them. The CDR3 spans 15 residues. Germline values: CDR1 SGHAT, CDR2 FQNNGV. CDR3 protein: CASSLMPSGAGELFF. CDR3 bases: TGTGCCAGCAGCTTAATGCCTTCAGGGGCCGGGGAGCTGTTTTTT. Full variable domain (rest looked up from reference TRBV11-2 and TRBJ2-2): EAGVAQSPRYKIIEKRQSVAFWCNPISGHATLYWYQQILGQGPKLLIQFQNNGVVDDSQLPKDRFSAERLKGVDSTLKIQPAKLEDSAVYLCASSLMPSGAGELFFGEGSRLTVL.

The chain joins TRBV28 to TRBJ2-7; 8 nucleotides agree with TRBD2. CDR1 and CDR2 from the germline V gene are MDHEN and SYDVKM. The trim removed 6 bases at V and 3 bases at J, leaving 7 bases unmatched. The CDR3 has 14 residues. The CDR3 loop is CASSPQGLVYEQYF. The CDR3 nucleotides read TGTGCCAGCAGCCCCCAGGGACTAGTCTACGAGCAGTACTTC.

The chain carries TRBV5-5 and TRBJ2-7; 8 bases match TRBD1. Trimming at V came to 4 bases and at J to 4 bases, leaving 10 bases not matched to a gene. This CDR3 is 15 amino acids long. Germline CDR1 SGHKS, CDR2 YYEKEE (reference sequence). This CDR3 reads CASSPPDRVIYEQYF. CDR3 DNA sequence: TGTGCCAGCAGCCCCCCGGACAGGGTGATTTACGAGCAGTACTTC.

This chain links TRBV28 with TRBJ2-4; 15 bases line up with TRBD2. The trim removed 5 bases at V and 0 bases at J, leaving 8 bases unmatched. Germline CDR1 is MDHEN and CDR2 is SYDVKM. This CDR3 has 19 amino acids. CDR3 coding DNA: TGTGCCAGCAGTCGGGGACTAGCGGGAGGACTGAAAGCCAAAAACATTCAGTACTTC. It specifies CASSRGLAGGLKAKNIQYF.

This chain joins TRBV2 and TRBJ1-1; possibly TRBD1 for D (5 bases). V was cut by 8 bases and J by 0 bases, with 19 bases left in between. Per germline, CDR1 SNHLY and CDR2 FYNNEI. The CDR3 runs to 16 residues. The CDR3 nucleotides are TGTGCCAGCGGCGGGGCAGTCCATACCTTGAACACTGAAGCTTTCTTT. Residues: CASGGAVHTLNTEAFF.

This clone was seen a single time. The CDR3 DNA reads as TGTGCCAGCAGTTCCGGTGCTGGAAACACCATATATTTT. Its translation is CASSSGAGNTIYF. The rearrangement links TRBV6-6 to TRBJ1-3; the D is unclear. Germline CDR1 MNHNY, CDR2 SVGAGI (reference sequence). V was pared by 4 bases and J by 2 bases, with 6 bases between. The CDR3 is made up of 13 amino acids.

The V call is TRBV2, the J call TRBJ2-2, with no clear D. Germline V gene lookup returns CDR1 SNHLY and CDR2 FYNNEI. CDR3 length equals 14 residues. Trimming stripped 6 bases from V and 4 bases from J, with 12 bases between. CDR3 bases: TGTGCCAGCAGCGGACGGCTGAGCACCGGGGAGCTGTTTTTT. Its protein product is CASSGRLSTGELFF.

The CDR3 loop reads CASSWLAGGGEETQYF. The CDR3 DNA reads as TGTGCCAGCAGTTGGCTAGCGGGAGGAGGGGAAGAGACCCAGTACTTC. The chain employs TRBV2 and TRBJ2-5; 11 positions match TRBD2. The CDR3 sequence is 16 residues long. The V segment lost 5 bases and the J segment 3 bases; nucleotides outside the gene matches: 8. Germline V gene sequence: CDR1 SNHLY, CDR2 FYNNEI.

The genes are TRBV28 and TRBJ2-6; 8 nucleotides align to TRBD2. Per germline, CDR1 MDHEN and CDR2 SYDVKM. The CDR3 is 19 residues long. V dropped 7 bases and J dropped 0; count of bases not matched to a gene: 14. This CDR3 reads CASNPAGAPKHSGANVLTF. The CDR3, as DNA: TGTGCCAGCAATCCAGCGGGGGCACCAAAACACTCTGGGGCCAACGTCCTGACTTTC.

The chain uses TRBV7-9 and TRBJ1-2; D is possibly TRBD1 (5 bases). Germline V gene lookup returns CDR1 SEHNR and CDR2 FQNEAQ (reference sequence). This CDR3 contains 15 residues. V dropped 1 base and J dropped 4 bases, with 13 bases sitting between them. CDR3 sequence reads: CASSLGQGILYGYTF. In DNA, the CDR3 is TGTGCCAGCAGCTTAGGGCAGGGAATTCTCTATGGCTACACCTTC. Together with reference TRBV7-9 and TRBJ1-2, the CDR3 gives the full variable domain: DTGVSQNPRHKITKRGQNVTFRCDPISEHNRLYWYRQTLGQGPEFLTYFQNEAQLEKSRLLSDRFSAERPKGSFSTLEIQRTEQGDSAMYLCASSLGQGILYGYTFGSGTRLTVV.

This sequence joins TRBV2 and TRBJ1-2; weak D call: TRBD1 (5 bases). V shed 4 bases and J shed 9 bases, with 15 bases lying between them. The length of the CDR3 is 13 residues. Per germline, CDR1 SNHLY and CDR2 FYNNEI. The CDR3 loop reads CASSGETGSSYTF. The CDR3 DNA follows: TGTGCCAGCAGTGGAGAAACAGGAAGCAGCTACACCTTC. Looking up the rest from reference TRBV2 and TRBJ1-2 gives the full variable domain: EPEVTQTPSHQVTQMGQEVILRCVPISNHLYFYWYRQILGQKVEFLVSFYNNEISEKSEIFDDQFSVERPDGSNFTLKIRSTKLEDSAMYFCASSGETGSSYTFGSGTRLTVV.

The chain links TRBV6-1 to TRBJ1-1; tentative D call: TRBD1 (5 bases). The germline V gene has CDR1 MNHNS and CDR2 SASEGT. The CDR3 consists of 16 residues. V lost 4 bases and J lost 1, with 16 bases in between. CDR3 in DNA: TGTGCCAGCAGTGGCCGGGACTCCGCCGCGAACACTGAAGCTTTCTTT. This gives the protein CASSGRDSAANTEAFF.

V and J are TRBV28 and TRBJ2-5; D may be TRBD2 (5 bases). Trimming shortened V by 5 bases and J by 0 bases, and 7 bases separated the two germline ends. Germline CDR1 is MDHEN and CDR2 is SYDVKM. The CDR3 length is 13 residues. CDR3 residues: CASSTDYQETQYF. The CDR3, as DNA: TGTGCCAGCAGTACGGACTACCAAGAGACCCAGTACTTC. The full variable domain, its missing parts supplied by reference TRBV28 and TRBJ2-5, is DVKVTQSSRYLVKRTGEKVFLECVQDMDHENMFWYRQDPGLGLRLIYFSYDVKMKEKGDIPEGYSVSREKKERFSLILESASTNQTSMYLCASSTDYQETQYFGPGTRLLVL.

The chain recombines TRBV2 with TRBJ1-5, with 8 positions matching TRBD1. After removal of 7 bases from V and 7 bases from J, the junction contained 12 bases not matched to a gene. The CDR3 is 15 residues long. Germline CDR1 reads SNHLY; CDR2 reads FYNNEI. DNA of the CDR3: TGTGCCAGCAAGATGGACAGGGCTTTTGACCAGCCCCAGCATTTT. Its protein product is CASKMDRAFDQPQHF. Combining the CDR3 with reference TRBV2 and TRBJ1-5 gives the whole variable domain EPEVTQTPSHQVTQMGQEVILRCVPISNHLYFYWYRQILGQKVEFLVSFYNNEISEKSEIFDDQFSVERPDGSNFTLKIRSTKLEDSAMYFCASKMDRAFDQPQHFGDGTRLSIL.

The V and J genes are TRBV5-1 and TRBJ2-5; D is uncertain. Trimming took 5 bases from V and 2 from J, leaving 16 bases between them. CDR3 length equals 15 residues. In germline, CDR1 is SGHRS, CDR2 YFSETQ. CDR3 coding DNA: TGCGCCAGCAGTTCGGACGGATTACTACAAGAGACCCAGTACTTC. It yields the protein CASSSDGLLQETQYF.

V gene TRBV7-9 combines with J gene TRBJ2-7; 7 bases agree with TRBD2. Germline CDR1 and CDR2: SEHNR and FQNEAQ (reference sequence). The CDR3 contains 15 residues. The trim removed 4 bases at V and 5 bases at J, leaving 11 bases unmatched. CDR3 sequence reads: CASSSRDYIGDEQYF. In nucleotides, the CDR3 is TGTGCCAGCAGCTCCCGGGACTACATAGGGGACGAGCAGTACTTC.

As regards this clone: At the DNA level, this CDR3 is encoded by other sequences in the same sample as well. CDR3 amino acids: CASSASSYEQYF. CDR3 nucleotides: TGCGCCAGCAGTGCCAGCTCCTACGAGCAGTACTTC. This sequence joins TRBV10-1 and TRBJ2-7; D ambiguous. There are 12 residues in the CDR3. The V and J ends lost 4 bases and 0 bases respectively, with 4 bases between them. The germline V gene has CDR1 WNHNN and CDR2 SYGVQD (reference sequence).

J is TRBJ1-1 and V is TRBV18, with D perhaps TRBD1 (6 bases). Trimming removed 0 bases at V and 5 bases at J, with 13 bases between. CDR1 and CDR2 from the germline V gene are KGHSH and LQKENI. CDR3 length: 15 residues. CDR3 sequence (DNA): TGTGCCAGCTCACCACCCCCTGGGGGGGCGACTGAAGCTTTCTTT. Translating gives CASSPPPGGATEAFF.